The T cell receptor (beta chain) under discussion was sequenced for a study of response to subunit inactivated influenza vaccine listed by TCRdb under 2018. General notes on the study: The study used deep quantitative T cell receptor repertoire profiling to track responses to a trivalent subunit inactivated influenza vaccine.

Based on the germline V gene, the CDR1 and CDR2 sequences are ENHRY and SYGVKD. The CDR3 sequence holds 16 residues, the cysteine and phenylalanine included. Just the 48-base CDR3 DNA is kept, in frame starting at base 1. V loses 2 bases, J loses 5 bases, and the germline ends lie 18 bases apart. The paper as a whole reports these results and caveats: According to the authors, only a limited number of new T cells may be recruited by each seasonal influenza vaccination.

Library creation used RT-PCR. TCRdb names Illumina HiSeq 2500 as the instrument used. TCRdb ran its own pipeline on the public reads, namely fastp trimming at Q25 and MiXCR clone calling, and kept in-frame beta chains. Every CDR3 protein is listed once, alongside the most common genes and DNA of its rows. For this sample there are approximately 700,000 distinct CDR3 sequences; 15% to 19% appear just once. The ten largest clones add up to roughly 11% of the sample. A word on this clonotype: Its antigen remains undetermined. No quality values exist for individual bases; no much larger clone is one base distant.

The chain uses TRBV10-3 and TRBJ2-5, with the D call perhaps TRBD1 or TRBD2, each one matching 5 bases. Sequencing used PBMCs from blood, obtained roughly 12 days after vaccination. This receptor was identified in a man aged 45 to 65 who received an inactivated influenza vaccine. Donor details come from another sample of the same person, matched by shared clones. The CDR3 in this case is CAISEDPDGWGETQYF. The nucleotide sequence reads TGTGCCATCAGTGAGGATCCGGACGGCTGGGGGGAGACCCAGTACTTC.